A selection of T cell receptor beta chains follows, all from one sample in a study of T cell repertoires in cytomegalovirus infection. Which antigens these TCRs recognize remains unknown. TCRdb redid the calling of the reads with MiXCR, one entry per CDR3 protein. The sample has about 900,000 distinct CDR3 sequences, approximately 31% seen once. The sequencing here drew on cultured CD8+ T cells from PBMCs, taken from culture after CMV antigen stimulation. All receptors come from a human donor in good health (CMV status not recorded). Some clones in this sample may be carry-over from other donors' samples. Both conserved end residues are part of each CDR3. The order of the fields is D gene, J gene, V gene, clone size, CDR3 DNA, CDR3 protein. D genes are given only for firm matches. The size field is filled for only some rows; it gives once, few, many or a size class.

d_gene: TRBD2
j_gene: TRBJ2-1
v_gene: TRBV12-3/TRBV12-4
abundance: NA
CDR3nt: TGTGCCAGCAGTTTGGCGGGTGCTAGCGGGGTTTACAATGAGCAGTTCTTC
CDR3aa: CASSLAGASGVYNEQFF

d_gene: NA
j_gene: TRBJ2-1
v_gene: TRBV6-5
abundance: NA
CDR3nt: TGTGCCAGCAGTTACGGGATGCTCGGGACAGAGCAGTTCTTC
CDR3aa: CASSYGMLGTEQFF

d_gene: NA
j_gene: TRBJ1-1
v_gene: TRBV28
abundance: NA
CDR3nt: TGTGCCAGCAGTTTGAGCGGGGGGACGGACACTGAAGCTTTCTTT
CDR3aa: CASSLSGGTDTEAFF

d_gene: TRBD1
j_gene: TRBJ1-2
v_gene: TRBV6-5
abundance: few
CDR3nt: TGTGCCAGCAGTTACCGGGTCCTCGAACGGGACAGGAACTATGGCTACACCTTC
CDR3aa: CASSYRVLERDRNYGYTF

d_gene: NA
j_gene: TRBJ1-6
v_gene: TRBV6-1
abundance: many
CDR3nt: TGTGCCAGCAGTGAAGAGAACGTGGGCTCCTATAATTCACCCCTCCACTTT
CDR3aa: CASSEENVGSYNSPLHF

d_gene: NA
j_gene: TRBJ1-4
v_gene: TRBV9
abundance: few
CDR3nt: TGTGCCAGCAGCCCCAAAGATATCTCAGGAAAACTGTTTTTT
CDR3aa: CASSPKDISGKLFF

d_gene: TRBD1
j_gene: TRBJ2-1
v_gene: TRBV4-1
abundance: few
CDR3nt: TGCGCCAGCAGCCAAGAACAGGGGGCCTATGAGCAGTTCTTC
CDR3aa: CASSQEQGAYEQFF

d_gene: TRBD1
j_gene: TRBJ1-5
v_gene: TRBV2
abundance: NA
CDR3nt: TGTGCCAGCAGTGAAGCTTCGGGACAGGGGGCTCGGCAGCCCCAGCATTTT
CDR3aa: CASSEASGQGARQPQHF

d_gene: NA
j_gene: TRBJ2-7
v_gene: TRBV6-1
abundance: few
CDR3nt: TGTGCCAGCAGTGAAGAGGGCAGGCCGAGCTCCTACGAGCAGTACTTC
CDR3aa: CASSEEGRPSSYEQYF

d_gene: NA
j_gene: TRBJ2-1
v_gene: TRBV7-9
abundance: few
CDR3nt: TGTGCCAGCAGCCCCTGGGGGGCTACTTACAATGAGCAGTTCTTC
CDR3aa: CASSPWGATYNEQFF

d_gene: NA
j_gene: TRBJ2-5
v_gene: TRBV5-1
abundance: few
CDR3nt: TGCGCCAGCAGCGGGACCAGACCCGAGGCCCAAGAGACCCAGTACTTC
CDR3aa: CASSGTRPEAQETQYF

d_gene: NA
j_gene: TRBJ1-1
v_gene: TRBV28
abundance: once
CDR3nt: TGTGCCAGCAGTTTGATCAGGGGCGACGATGAAGCTTTCTTT
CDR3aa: CASSLIRGDDEAFF

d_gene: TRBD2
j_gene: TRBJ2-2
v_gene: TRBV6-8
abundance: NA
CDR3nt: TGTGCCAGCAGTTACTCGACGGCGGGGGGGCCTACCGGGGAGCTGTTTTTT
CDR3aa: CASSYSTAGGPTGELFF

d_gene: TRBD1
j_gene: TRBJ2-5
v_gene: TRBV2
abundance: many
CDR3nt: TGTGCCAGCAGTACCCGGGACAGGGGGACCCGAGAAGAGACCCAGTACTTC
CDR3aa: CASSTRDRGTREETQYF

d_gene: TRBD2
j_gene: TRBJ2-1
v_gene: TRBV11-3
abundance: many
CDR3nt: TGTGCCAGCAGCTTAGAGGCGGGGGGGTTAAATGAGCAGTTCTTC
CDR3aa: CASSLEAGGLNEQFF

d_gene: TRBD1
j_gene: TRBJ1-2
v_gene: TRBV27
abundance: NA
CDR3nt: TGTGCCAGCAGCAATAGGGCCTCTATGGGCGGGACAGTTGAAGGCTACACCTTC
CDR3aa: CASSNRASMGGTVEGYTF

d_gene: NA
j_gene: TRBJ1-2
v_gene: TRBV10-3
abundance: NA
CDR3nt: TGTGCCATCAGTGAGTCGATTCACCAGACGGGAAGGGACTATGGCTACACCTTC
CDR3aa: CAISESIHQTGRDYGYTF

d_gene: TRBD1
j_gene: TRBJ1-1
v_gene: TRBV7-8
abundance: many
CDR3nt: TGTGCCAGCAGCTTAGTGAAGGGGGCACACACTGAAGCTTTCTTT
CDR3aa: CASSLVKGAHTEAFF

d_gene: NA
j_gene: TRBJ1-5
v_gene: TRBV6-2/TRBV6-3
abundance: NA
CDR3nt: TGTGCCAGCGCCACGGCGGGCTATCAGCCCCAGCATTTT
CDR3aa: CASATAGYQPQHF

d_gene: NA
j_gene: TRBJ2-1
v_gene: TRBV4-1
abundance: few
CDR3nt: TGCGCCAGCAGCCAAGAGACATTCTCCGGCTACAATGAGCAGTTCTTC
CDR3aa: CASSQETFSGYNEQFF